This TCR beta chain was captured by sequencing in a study of CD8+ T cells in alopecia areata. This clone was seen only a few times. Once RNA had been extracted, it was reverse transcribed into cDNA to act as the sequencing template. TCRdb's copy holds only in-frame clones and misses some; the assay was immunoSEQ multiplex PCR. Among about 270,000 clones listed, 45% to 70% were seen once. The germline V gene has CDR1 SEHNR and CDR2 FQNEAQ (reference sequence). The CDR3 length is 13 residues. Trimming left V 5 bases short and J 8 bases short, with 12 bases between. Treatment denoted: oral pan-JAK inhibitor, 5-10 mg twice daily.

The source is a human donor with alopecia areata. Here the sequenced sample was CD4+ T cells sorted from blood, taken at roughly week 53, from a patient treated with tofacitinib. The V call is TRBV7-9, the J call TRBJ1-4; no definite D call. CDR3 sequence: CASSGSVGEKLFF. CDR3 DNA sequence: TGTGCCAGCAGCGGCAGTGTTGGGGAAAAACTGTTTTTT.